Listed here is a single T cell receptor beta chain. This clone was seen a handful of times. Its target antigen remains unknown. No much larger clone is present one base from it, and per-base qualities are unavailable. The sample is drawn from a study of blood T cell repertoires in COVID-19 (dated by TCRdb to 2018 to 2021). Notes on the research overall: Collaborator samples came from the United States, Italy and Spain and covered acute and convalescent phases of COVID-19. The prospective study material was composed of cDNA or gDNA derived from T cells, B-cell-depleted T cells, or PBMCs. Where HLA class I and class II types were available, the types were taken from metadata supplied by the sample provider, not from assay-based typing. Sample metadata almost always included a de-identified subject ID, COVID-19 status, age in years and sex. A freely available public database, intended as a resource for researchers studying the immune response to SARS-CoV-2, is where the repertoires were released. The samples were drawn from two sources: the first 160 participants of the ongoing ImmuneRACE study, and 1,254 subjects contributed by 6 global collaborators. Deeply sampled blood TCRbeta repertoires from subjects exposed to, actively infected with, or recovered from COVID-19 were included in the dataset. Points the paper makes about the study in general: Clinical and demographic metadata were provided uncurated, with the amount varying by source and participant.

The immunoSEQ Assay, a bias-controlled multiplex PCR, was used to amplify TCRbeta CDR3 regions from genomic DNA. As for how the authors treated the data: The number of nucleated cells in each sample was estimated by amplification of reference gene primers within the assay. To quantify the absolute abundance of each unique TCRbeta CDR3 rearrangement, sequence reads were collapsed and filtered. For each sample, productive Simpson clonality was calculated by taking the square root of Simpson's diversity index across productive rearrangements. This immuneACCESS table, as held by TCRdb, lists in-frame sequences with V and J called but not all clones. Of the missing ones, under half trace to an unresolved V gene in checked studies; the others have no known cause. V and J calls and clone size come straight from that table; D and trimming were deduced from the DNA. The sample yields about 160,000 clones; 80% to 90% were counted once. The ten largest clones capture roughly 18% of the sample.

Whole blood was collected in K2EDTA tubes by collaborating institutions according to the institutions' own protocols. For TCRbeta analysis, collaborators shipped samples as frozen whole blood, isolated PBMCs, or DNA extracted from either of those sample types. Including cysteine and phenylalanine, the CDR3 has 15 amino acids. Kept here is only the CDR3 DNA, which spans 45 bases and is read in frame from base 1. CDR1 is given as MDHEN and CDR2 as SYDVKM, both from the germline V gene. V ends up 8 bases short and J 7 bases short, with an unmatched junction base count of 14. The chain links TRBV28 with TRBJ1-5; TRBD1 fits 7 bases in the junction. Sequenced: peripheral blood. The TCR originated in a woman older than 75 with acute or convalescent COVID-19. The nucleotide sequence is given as TGTGCCAGCGGCTATCAACAGGGGTCTGGACAGCCCCAGCATTTT. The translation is CASGYQQGSGQPQHF.